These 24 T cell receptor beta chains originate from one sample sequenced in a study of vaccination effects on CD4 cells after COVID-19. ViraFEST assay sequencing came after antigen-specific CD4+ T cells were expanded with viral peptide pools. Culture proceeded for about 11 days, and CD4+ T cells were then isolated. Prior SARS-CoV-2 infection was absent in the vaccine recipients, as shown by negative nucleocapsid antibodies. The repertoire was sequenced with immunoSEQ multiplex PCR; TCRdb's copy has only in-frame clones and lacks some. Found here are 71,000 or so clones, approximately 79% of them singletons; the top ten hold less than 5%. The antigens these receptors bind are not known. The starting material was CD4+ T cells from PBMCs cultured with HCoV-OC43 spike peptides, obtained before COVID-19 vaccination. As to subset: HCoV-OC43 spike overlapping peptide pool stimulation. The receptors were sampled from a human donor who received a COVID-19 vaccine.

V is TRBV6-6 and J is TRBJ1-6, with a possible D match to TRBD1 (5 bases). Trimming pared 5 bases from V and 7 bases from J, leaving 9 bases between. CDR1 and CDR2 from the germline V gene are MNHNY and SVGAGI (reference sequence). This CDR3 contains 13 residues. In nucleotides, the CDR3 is TGTGCCAGCAGTCCCAGGGAAAATTCACCCCTCCACTTT. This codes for CASSPRENSPLHF.

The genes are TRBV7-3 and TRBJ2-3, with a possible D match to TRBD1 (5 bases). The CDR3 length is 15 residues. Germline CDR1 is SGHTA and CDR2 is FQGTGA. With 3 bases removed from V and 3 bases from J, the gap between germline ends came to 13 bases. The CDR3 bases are TGTGCCAGCAGCTTCTCGGCAGGGTCTACAGATACGCAGTATTTT. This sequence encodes CASSFSAGSTDTQYF.

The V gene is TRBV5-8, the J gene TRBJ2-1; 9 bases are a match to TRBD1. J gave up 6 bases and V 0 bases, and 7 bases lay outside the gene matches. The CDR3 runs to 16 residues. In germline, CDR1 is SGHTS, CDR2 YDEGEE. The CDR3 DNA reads TGTGCCAGCAGCTTGGTTTTGGGACAGGGCACCAATGAGCAGTTCTTC. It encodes CASSLVLGQGTNEQFF.

The CDR3 reads CASSYRSGITGELFF. The CDR3, as DNA: TGTGCCAGCAGTTACCGATCAGGAATAACCGGGGAGCTGTTTTTT. The rearrangement joins TRBV6-5 to TRBJ2-2, with no clear D. V was pared by 2 bases and J by 5 bases, with 12 bases between. Germline V gene data show CDR1 as MNHEY and CDR2 as SVGAGI. The CDR3 consists of 15 residues.

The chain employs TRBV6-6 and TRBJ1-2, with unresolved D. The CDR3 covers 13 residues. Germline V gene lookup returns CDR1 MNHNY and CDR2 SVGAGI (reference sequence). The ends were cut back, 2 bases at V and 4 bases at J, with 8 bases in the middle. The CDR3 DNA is TGTGCCAGCAGTTACGAGGGTAGCTATGGCTACACCTTC. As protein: CASSYEGSYGYTF.

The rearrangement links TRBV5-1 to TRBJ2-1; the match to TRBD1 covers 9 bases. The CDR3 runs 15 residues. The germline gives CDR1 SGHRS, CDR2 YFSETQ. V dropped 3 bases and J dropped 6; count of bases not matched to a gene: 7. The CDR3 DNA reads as TGCGCCAGCAGCTCCCGTACAGGGGGCGTCAATGAGCAGTTCTTC. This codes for CASSSRTGGVNEQFF. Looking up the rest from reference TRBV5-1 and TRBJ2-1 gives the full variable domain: KAGVTQTPRYLIKTRGQQVTLSCSPISGHRSVSWYQQTPGQGLQFLFEYFSETQRNKGNFPGRFSGRQFSNSRSEMNVSTLELGDSALYLCASSSRTGGVNEQFFGPGTRLTVL.

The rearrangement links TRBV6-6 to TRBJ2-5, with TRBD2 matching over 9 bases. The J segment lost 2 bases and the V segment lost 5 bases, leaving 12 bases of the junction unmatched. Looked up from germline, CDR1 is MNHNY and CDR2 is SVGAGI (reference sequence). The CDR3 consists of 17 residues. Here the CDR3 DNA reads TGTGCCAGCAGTCGGGGGCTTAGCGGGGGTTATCAAGAGACCCAGTACTTC. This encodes CASSRGLSGGYQETQYF.

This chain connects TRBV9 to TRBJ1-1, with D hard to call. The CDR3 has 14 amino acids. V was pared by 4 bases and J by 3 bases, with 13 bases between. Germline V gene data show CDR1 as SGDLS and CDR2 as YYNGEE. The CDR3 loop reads CASSPDTGYTEAFF. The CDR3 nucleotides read TGTGCCAGCAGCCCAGACACGGGTTACACTGAAGCTTTCTTT.

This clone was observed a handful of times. The CDR3 spells CASSLVGSASDEQFF. Here the CDR3 DNA reads TGCGCCAGCAGCTTGGTGGGGAGCGCTAGCGATGAGCAGTTCTTC. This rearrangement joins TRBV5-1 to TRBJ2-1, with a weak D call TRBD2 (6 bases). Germline CDR1 reads SGHRS; CDR2 reads YFSETQ. The CDR3 loop spans 15 amino acids. Deletions cut 0 bases from V and 8 bases from J, with 15 bases between.

This chain's CDR3 is CASSPSGETQYF. The CDR3 bases are TGTGCCAGCAGCCCGTCAGGGGAGACCCAGTACTTC. The chain uses TRBV7-2 and TRBJ2-5; tentatively, D is TRBD1 (5 bases). Germline V lookup: CDR1 SGHTA, CDR2 FQGNSA. This CDR3 has 12 residues. V dropped 5 bases and J dropped 5 bases, with 9 bases sitting between them.

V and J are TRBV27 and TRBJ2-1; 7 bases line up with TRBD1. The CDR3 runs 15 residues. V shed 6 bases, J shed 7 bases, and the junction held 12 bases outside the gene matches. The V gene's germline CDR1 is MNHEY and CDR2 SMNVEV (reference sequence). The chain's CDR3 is CASSFTPTGWNEQFF. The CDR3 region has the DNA TGTGCCAGCAGCTTTACACCGACAGGGTGGAATGAGCAGTTCTTC.

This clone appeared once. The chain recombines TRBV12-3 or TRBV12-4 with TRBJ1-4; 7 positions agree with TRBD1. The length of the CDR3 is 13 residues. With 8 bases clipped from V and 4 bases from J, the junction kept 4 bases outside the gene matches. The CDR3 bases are TGTGCCAGCGGGGGACAGATTAATGAAAAACTGTTTTTT. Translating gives CASGGQINEKLFF.

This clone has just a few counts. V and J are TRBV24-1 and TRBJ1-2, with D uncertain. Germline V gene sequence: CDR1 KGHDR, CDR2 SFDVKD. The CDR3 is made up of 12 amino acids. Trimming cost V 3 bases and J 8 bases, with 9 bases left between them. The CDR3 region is CATSDGIRGYTF. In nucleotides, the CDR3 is TGTGCCACCAGTGATGGGATTAGGGGCTACACCTTC.

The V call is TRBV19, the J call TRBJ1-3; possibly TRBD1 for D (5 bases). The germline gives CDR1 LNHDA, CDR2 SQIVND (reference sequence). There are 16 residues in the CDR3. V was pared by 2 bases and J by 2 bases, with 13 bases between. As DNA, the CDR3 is TGTGCCAGTAGTATAAGAGGGGCGGCAGCTGGAAACACCATATATTTT. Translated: CASSIRGAAAGNTIYF.

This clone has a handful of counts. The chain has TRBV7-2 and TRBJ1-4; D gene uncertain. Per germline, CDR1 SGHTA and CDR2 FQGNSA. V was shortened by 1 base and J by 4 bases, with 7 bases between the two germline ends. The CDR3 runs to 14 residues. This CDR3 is CASSLGQINEKLFF. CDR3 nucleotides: TGTGCCAGCAGCTTAGGGCAGATTAATGAAAAACTGTTTTTT.

CDR3 sequence (DNA): TGTGCCAGCAGCGTGGGCTTCGATCAGCCCCAGCATTTT. This codes for CASSVGFDQPQHF. This sequence joins TRBV9 and TRBJ1-5; D remains ambiguous. The CDR3 consists of 13 residues. The V end lost 2 bases, the J end lost 5 bases, and 8 bases lay between the germline ends. The germline V gene has CDR1 SGDLS and CDR2 YYNGEE.

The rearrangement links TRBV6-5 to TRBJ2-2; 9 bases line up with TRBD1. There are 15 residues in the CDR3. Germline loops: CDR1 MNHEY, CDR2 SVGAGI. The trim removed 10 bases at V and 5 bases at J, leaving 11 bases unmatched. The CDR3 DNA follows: TGTGCCACTACAATGGGGACAGGGTGGACCGGGGAGCTGTTTTTT. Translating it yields CATTMGTGWTGELFF.

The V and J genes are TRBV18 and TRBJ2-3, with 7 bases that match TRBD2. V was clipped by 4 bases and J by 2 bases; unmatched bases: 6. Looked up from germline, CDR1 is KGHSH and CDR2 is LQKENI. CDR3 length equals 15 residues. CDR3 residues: CASSLSGTITDTQYF. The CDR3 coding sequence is TGTGCCAGCTCACTAAGTGGGACTATCACAGATACGCAGTATTTT.

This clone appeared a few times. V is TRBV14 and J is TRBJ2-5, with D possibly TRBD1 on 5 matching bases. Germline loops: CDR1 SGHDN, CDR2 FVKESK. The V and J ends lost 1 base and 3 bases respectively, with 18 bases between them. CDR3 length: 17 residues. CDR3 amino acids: CASSQVERGRVKETQYF. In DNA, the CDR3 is TGTGCCAGCAGCCAAGTTGAGAGAGGCAGGGTGAAAGAGACCCAGTACTTC.

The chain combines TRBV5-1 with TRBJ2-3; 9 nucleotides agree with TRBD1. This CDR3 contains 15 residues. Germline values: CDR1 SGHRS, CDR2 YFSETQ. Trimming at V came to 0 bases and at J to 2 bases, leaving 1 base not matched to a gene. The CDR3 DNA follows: TGCGCCAGCAGCTTGGGGGACAGGGACACAGATACGCAGTATTTT. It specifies CASSLGDRDTDTQYF.

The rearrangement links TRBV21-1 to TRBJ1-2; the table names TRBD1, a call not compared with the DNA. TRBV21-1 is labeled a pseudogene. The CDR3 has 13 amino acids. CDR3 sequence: CASSKGQGRGYTF. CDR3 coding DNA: TGTGCCAGCAGCAAAGGACAGGGTCGGGGCTACACCTTC.

The CDR3 is CASSLELAGREQYV. The CDR3 DNA reads TGTGCCAGCAGCTTAGAACTAGCGGGGAGGGAGCAGTACGTC. V usage is TRBV7-8 and J usage is TRBJ2-7; 10 bases match TRBD2. CDR1 and CDR2 from the germline V gene are SGHVS and FQNEAQ. J gave up 7 bases and V 1 base, and 4 bases lay outside the gene matches. CDR3 length: 14 amino acids.

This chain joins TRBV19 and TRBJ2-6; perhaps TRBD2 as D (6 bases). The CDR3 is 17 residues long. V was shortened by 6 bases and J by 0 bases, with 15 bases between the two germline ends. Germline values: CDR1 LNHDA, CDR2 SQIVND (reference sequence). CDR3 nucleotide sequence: TGTGCCAGTAGAGATCGGGGGACCGACTCTGGGGCCAACGTCCTGACTTTC. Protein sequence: CASRDRGTDSGANVLTF.

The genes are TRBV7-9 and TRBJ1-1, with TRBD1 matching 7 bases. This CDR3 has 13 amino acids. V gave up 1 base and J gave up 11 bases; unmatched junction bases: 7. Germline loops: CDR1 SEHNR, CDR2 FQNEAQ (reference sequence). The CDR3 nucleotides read TGTGCCAGCAGCTTAGGACAGGGCTCGATGGCTTTCTTT. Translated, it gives CASSLGQGSMAFF.